This T cell receptor (beta chain) stems from a study of chemoradiotherapy in HPV16-positive cancers. In the study overall: Candidate HPV-specific T-cell clones and common TCR motifs came from functional assays in a couple of HPV16-positive patients.

There are a few counts of this clone. Its specificity is not known. The germline CDR1 and CDR2 sequences are MNHEY and SMNVEV (reference sequence). The CDR3 extends over 12 amino acids. V was cut by 4 bases and J by 9 bases, with 9 bases left in between. General study points: During treatment, candidate HPV-specific clones and E7-related motifs expanded in tumor. Only a couple of HPV16-positive patients supplied the functional HPV-specificity definition.

The repertoire was sequenced with immunoSEQ multiplex PCR; TCRdb's copy has only in-frame clones and lacks some. Of about 13,000 clones listed, 70% to 90% were seen once; the top ten hold roughly 5.5%. The genes are TRBV27 and TRBJ1-4; D is ambiguous. The sample here was blood, taken from a patient who underwent chemoradiotherapy. The sequence derives from a human donor with HPV-associated anogenital cancer. The CDR3 loop is CASSSGGQKLFF. The CDR3 coding sequence is TGTGCCAGCAGTTCGGGCGGGCAAAAACTGTTTTTT. Based on the CDR3 plus reference TRBV27 and TRBJ1-4, the full variable domain is EAQVTQNPRYLITVTGKKLTVTCSQNMNHEYMSWYRQDPGLGLRQIYYSMNVEVTDKGDVPEGYKVSRKEKRNFPLILESPSPNQTSLYFCASSSGGQKLFFGSGTQLSVL.